These 23 T cell receptor beta chains originate from one sample sequenced in a study of control samples from healthy donors and cancer patients (dated by TCRdb to the early 2020s). Library preparation was by the immunoSEQ multiplex PCR assay. TCRdb took over this immuneACCESS table, retaining in-frame rearrangements with V and J assigned. Such tables are incomplete; in checked studies, under half of the missing clones stem from an unresolved V gene, and the remainder is unexplained. Recorded for this sample are around 200,000 clones; 91% of them occurred a single time. The ten largest account for about 1.6% of the sample. The sequenced material came from blood. These receptors were obtained from a woman aged 25 to 45 in good health.

The rearrangement joins TRBV7-2 to TRBJ2-1; TRBD2 agrees at 8 bases. The CDR3 spans 14 residues. Germline V CDR1 and CDR2: SGHTA, FQGNSA. V was clipped by 5 bases and J by 6 bases; unmatched bases: 6. The CDR3 region has the DNA TGTGCCAGCAGCCCCCCGGGGGGGCTCAATGAGCAGTTCTTC. It yields the protein CASSPPGGLNEQFF.

This rearrangement joins TRBV2 to TRBJ1-4; 10 positions match TRBD1. This CDR3 has 13 residues. Germline CDR1 and CDR2: SNHLY and FYNNEI. The junction had 4 bases not matched to a gene; V was cut back by 8 bases and J by 7 bases. CDR3 loop: CASGDRGLEKLFF. The CDR3 DNA reads as TGTGCCAGCGGAGACAGGGGGCTTGAAAAACTGTTTTTT.

This clone was recorded a few times. This chain connects TRBV7-8 to TRBJ2-2; the match to TRBD1 covers 9 bases. The germline CDR1 and CDR2 sequences are SGHVS and FQNEAQ. CDR3 size: 15 residues. Trimming cost V 4 bases and J 3 bases; bases outside gene matches: 3. Written as DNA, the CDR3 is TGTGCCAGCAGCTCCGGGACAGGGTACACCGGGGAGCTGTTTTTT. Translated: CASSSGTGYTGELFF.

This clone appeared a single time. This chain uses TRBV9 with TRBJ1-3; 7 positions match TRBD1. CDR1 is SGDLS, CDR2 YYNGEE, per germline. The J segment lost 1 base and the V segment lost 0 bases, leaving 1 base of the junction unmatched. There are 15 residues in the CDR3. The CDR3 is CASSVAQGSGNTIYF. DNA of the CDR3: TGTGCCAGCAGCGTAGCACAGGGGTCTGGAAACACCATATATTTT.

The CDR3 protein is CASSYTGELFF. The CDR3 region has the DNA TGTGCCAGCAGTTACACCGGGGAGCTGTTTTTT. V and J are TRBV12-3 or TRBV12-4 and TRBJ2-2; D ambiguous. V was shortened by 4 bases and J by 3 bases, with 0 bases between the two germline ends. This CDR3 has 11 residues.

The gene calls are TRBV4-3 and TRBJ2-3; 10 positions match TRBD2. Per the germline V gene, CDR1 is LGHNA and CDR2 is YSLEER. The ends lost 5 bases at V and 8 bases at J; junction bases unmatched: 10. The CDR3 is 15 amino acids. DNA of the CDR3: TGCGCCAGCAGCACCCTAGCGGGAGCGAGGGGTACGCAGTATTTT. This translates into CASSTLAGARGTQYF.

J is TRBJ1-5 and V is TRBV6-5; D call uncertain. V was trimmed by 0 bases and J by 7 bases, leaving 4 bases between them. The CDR3 runs 12 residues. The germline V gene has CDR1 MNHEY and CDR2 SVGAGI. CDR3 bases: TGTGCCAGCAGTTACTCAGGACAGCCCCAGCATTTT. Amino acids: CASSYSGQPQHF.

The chain carries TRBV14 and TRBJ1-2; D remains ambiguous. The CDR3 contains 13 residues. V lost 3 bases and J 2 bases, leaving 7 bases between the germline ends. Germline V gives CDR1 SGHDN, CDR2 FVKESK. CDR3 sequence (DNA): TGTGCCAGCAGCCAGGGGAACAACTATGGCTACACCTTC. Its protein is CASSQGNNYGYTF.

The V call is TRBV6-5, the J call TRBJ1-2, with unresolved D. The CDR3 loop spans 14 amino acids. CDR1 MNHEY and CDR2 SVGAGI come from the germline V gene. V lost 2 bases and J lost 3, with 10 bases in between. As DNA, the CDR3 is TGTGCCAGCAGTTACGCCGAAGACTACTATGGCTACACCTTC. It yields the protein CASSYAEDYYGYTF.

The CDR3, as DNA: TGCGCCAGCAGCCAAGAGGCTAGCGGGGATACGCAGTATTTT. Its translation: CASSQEASGDTQYF. The chain carries TRBV4-1 and TRBJ2-3, with 8 bases matching TRBD2. J was trimmed by 6 bases and V by 0 bases; bases with no gene match: 2. From germline, CDR1 is MGHRA and CDR2 YSYEKL. This CDR3 is built from 14 residues.

A remark on this clone: This specimen includes other DNA sequences encoding the same CDR3. The V call is TRBV7-9, the J call TRBJ1-4; TRBD1 might be the D (6 bases). This CDR3 contains 14 residues. With 5 bases removed from V and 8 bases from J, the gap between germline ends came to 15 bases. The germline V gene has CDR1 SEHNR and CDR2 FQNEAQ (reference sequence). CDR3 protein: CASSLHGGREKLFF. The CDR3 coding sequence is TGTGCCAGCAGCCTCCATGGGGGGCGGGAAAAACTGTTTTTT.

The J gene is TRBJ2-7, the V gene TRBV7-2; 7 bases match TRBD2. Germline assignment: CDR1 SGHTA and CDR2 FQGNSA. The CDR3 is 15 residues long. Trimming at V came to 4 bases and at J to 0 bases, leaving 6 bases not matched to a gene. In DNA, the CDR3 is TGTGCCAGCAGCTACGGACTAGGAAGCTCCTACGAGCAGTACTTC. This encodes CASSYGLGSSYEQYF.

CDR3 nucleotide sequence: TGTGCCAGCAGCCCCGGACAGGGCTATGAGCAGTTCTTC. Translating gives CASSPGQGYEQFF. The V call is TRBV7-3, the J call TRBJ2-1, with 8 bases identical to TRBD1. The CDR3 totals 13 residues. After removal of 5 bases from V and 8 bases from J, the junction contained 5 bases not matched to a gene. Germline values: CDR1 SGHTA, CDR2 FQGTGA.

The V gene is TRBV7-2, the J gene TRBJ2-1, with D maybe TRBD2 (5 bases). Trimming pared 4 bases from V and 4 bases from J, leaving 14 bases between. Germline loops: CDR1 SGHTA, CDR2 FQGNSA. The CDR3 covers 15 residues. The CDR3: CASSSDWAIYNEQFF. The CDR3 nucleotides are TGTGCCAGCAGCTCGGACTGGGCGATTTACAATGAGCAGTTCTTC.

The rearrangement links TRBV5-6 to TRBJ2-7; no clear D gene. The germline V gene encodes CDR1 SGHDT and CDR2 YYEEEE. Trimming pared 3 bases from V and 0 bases from J, leaving 1 base between. CDR3 length: 11 amino acids. Here the CDR3 reads CASSSSYEQYF. The CDR3 DNA reads as TGTGCCAGCAGCTCCTCCTACGAGCAGTACTTC.

Only one count was recorded for this clone. This chain joins TRBV19 and TRBJ1-3; D remains ambiguous. Trimming took 5 bases from V and 4 from J, leaving 6 bases between them. The CDR3 sequence is 12 residues long. The germline gives CDR1 LNHDA, CDR2 SQIVND (reference sequence). CDR3 DNA sequence: TGTGCCAGTAGTCCCCCCGGAAACACCATATATTTT. Translation: CASSPPGNTIYF.

J is TRBJ2-5 and V is TRBV7-2, with a weak D call TRBD1 (6 bases). CDR3 length: 14 residues. Between the trimmed V and J ends, which lost 7 bases and 5 bases, there was a span of 17 bases. Germline V gives CDR1 SGHTA, CDR2 FQGNSA. The CDR3 sequence: CASTQTAGVETQYF. In DNA form, the CDR3 reads TGTGCCAGCACCCAGACCGCAGGGGTCGAGACCCAGTACTTC.

This chain links TRBV7-9 with TRBJ1-1, with D perhaps matching TRBD1 (5 bases). Germline lookup yields CDR1 SEHNR and CDR2 FQNEAQ (reference sequence). The CDR3 runs to 11 residues. Trimming left V 5 bases short and J 6 bases short, with 7 bases between. The CDR3 reads CASSGTAEAFF. The CDR3, as DNA: TGTGCCAGCAGCGGGACGGCTGAAGCTTTCTTT. The full variable domain, in which reference TRBV7-9 and TRBJ1-1 provide the parts outside the CDR3, is DTGVSQNPRHKITKRGQNVTFRCDPISEHNRLYWYRQTLGQGPEFLTYFQNEAQLEKSRLLSDRFSAERPKGSFSTLEIQRTEQGDSAMYLCASSGTAEAFFGQGTRLTVV.

Remarks on this clone: The same CDR3 arises from other DNA sequences in this sample as well. The chain carries TRBV19 and TRBJ1-2; possibly TRBD1 for D (6 bases). This CDR3 spans 13 amino acids. Germline CDR1 is LNHDA and CDR2 is SQIVND (reference sequence). V lost 1 base, J lost 5 bases, and 8 bases lay in between. In DNA form, the CDR3 reads TGTGCCAGTAGTATAGGCCAGGGGTATGGCTACACCTTC. It encodes CASSIGQGYGYTF. The entire variable domain, with the rest obtained from reference TRBV19 and TRBJ1-2, is as follows: DGGITQSPKYLFRKEGQNVTLSCEQNLNHDAMYWYRQDPGQGLRLIYYSQIVNDFQKGDIAEGYSVSREKKESFPLTVTSAQKNPTAFYLCASSIGQGYGYTFGSGTRLTVV.

The chain has TRBV27 and TRBJ2-1, with D perhaps TRBD1 (6 bases). The CDR3 has 15 residues. Looked up from germline, CDR1 is MNHEY and CDR2 is SMNVEV (reference sequence). Deletions cut 2 bases from V and 2 bases from J, with 10 bases between. CDR3 bases: TGTGCCAGCAGTTTAGGGCAGGGGCCCTACAATGAGCAGTTCTTC. This sequence encodes CASSLGQGPYNEQFF.

The chain recombines TRBV24-1 with TRBJ1-3; 8 positions agree with TRBD1. The CDR3 sequence is 16 residues long. Losses at the gene ends were 1 base for V and 3 bases for J; bases not matched to a gene: 4. CDR1 is KGHDR, CDR2 SFDVKD, per germline. The CDR3 nucleotides read TGTGCCACCAGTGATTTACAGGGGGAGGTTGGAAACACCATATATTTT. This codes for CATSDLQGEVGNTIYF.

The rearrangement links TRBV4-3 to TRBJ2-1; 9 bases map to TRBD1. CDR3 length: 15 residues. The junction had 7 bases not matched to a gene; V was cut back by 2 bases and J by 8 bases. Germline V gene sequence: CDR1 LGHNA, CDR2 YSLEER. CDR3 region: CASSQSDRGYDEQFF. Written as DNA, the CDR3 is TGCGCCAGCAGCCAATCGGACAGGGGTTACGATGAGCAGTTCTTC.

The rearrangement uses TRBV5-5 and TRBJ2-7, with TRBD2 matching over 7 bases. This CDR3 is built from 13 residues. V lost 1 base to trimming and J lost 3 bases; unmatched junction nucleotides: 1. Germline assignment: CDR1 SGHKS and CDR2 YYEKEE (reference sequence). CDR3 nucleotides: TGTGCCAGCAGCTTGCGGGAGGTCTACGAGCAGTACTTC. The encoded protein is CASSLREVYEQYF. Based on the CDR3 plus reference TRBV5-5 and TRBJ2-7, the full variable domain is DAGVTQSPTHLIKTRGQQVTLRCSPISGHKSVSWYQQVLGQGPQFIFQYYEKEERGRGNFPDRFSARQFPNYSSELNVNALLLGDSALYLCASSLREVYEQYFGPGTRLTVT.